These T cell receptor beta chains were read from a single sample in a study of blood T cell repertoires in COVID-19. Assay: immunoSEQ multiplex PCR; the TCRdb copy retains only in-frame clones and omits some. This sample has roughly 250,000 clones, with 65% to 80% found just once. Input material: peripheral blood. The receptors come from a woman aged 40 to 50 with active or convalescent COVID-19. CDR3s include the opening cysteine and the closing phenylalanine or tryptophan. The order of the fields is J gene, V gene, CDR3 protein.

TRBJ2-1,TRBV7-9,CASSLGGPPYNEQFF
TRBJ1-2,TRBV4-1,CASSQTRTGRGGYTF
TRBJ1-2,TRBV10-3,CAISAGTAYGYTF
TRBJ1-1,TRBV28,CASKPGISTEAFF
TRBJ1-5,TRBV19,CASSIGQGLNQPQHF
TRBJ2-3,TRBV18,CASSPTADTQYF
TRBJ2-1,TRBV7-2,CASSLDTYNEQFF
TRBJ1-3,TRBV14,CASSQDGTADYLSGNTIYF
TRBJ1-2,TRBV3-1/TRBV3-2,CASSQRPGWGYTF
TRBJ1-2,TRBV5-6,CASSLEDRNYGYTF
TRBJ2-3,TRBV2,CASSGVAGGFDTQYF
TRBJ1-4,TRBV3-1/TRBV3-2,CASSQAGGANEKLFF
TRBJ1-1,TRBV6-5,CASREGTEAFF
TRBJ1-2,TRBV5-1,CASSQLTGDGYTF
TRBJ2-1,TRBV24-1,CATSDSSTNNYNEQFF
TRBJ2-1,TRBV19,CASTPSANSGGFNEQFF
TRBJ1-2,TRBV2,CASSVGTGYTF
TRBJ1-1,TRBV10-3,CAISKTVNTEAFF
TRBJ1-5,TRBV5-1,CASSLQAGNQPQHF
TRBJ2-2,TRBV4-2,CASSPSVQGNTGELFF
TRBJ1-2,TRBV6-5,CASSYSGQGTYGYTF
TRBJ1-3,TRBV5-1,CASSSQGSSGNTIYF
TRBJ1-5,TRBV5-1,CASSPGTDQPQHF
TRBJ2-3,TRBV6-5,CASRPTGVGTDTQYF
TRBJ2-3,TRBV28,CASSLKSLSTDTQYF
TRBJ1-1,TRBV28,CASSGTGVAEAFF
TRBJ1-1,TRBV2,CASSGSGPQVTEAFF
TRBJ1-4,TRBV30,CAWSVTGWEKLFF
TRBJ2-3,TRBV10-3,CAISVGAQATDTQYF
TRBJ2-3,TRBV5-1,CASSAPAGVFTDTQYF
TRBJ1-1,TRBV3-1/TRBV3-2,CASSQPGGNTEAFF
TRBJ1-2,TRBV5-1,CASSLGTGGYTF
TRBJ1-1,TRBV5-1,CASSRDRANTEAFF
TRBJ1-1,TRBV11-3,CASSLIFGTGAGDTEAFF
TRBJ1-6,TRBV6-5,CASSYGQGANSPLHF
TRBJ1-3,TRBV19,CASSLWTGGSSGNTIYF
TRBJ2-1,TRBV7-3,CASSPGTGAGEQFF
TRBJ1-1,TRBV6-5,CASTPGLNTEAFF
TRBJ1-2,TRBV27,CASSSGGLYYGYTF
TRBJ1-6,TRBV27,CASSQGRIRNSPLHF
TRBJ2-1,TRBV6-5,CASSYGQVGNEQFF
TRBJ2-2,TRBV29-1,CSVDGRVPGELFF